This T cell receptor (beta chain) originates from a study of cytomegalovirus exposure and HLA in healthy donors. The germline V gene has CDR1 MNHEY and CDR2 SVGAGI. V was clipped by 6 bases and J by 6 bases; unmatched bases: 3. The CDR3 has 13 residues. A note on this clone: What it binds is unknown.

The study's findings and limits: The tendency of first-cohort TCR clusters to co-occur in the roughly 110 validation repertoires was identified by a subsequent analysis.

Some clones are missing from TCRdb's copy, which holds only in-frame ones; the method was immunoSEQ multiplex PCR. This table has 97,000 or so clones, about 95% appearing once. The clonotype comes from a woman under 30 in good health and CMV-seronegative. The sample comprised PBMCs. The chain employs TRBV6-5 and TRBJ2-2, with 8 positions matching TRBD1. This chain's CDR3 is CASSRQGSGELFF. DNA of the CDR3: TGTGCCAGCAGCAGACAGGGGTCCGGGGAGCTGTTTTTT.